These 5 T cell receptor beta chains share one sample of origin, sequenced in a study of T cells in Graves' hyperthyroidism and ophthalmopathy. TCR beta CDR3 regions were amplified from RNA. The HTBI set primed first-round TCR CDR3 RT-PCR. One entry per CDR3 protein results from TCRdb running MiXCR on the multiplex PCR reads. The sample includes fewer than 650,000 distinct CDR3 sequences, over 45% of them seen just once. The sample was peripheral blood or thyroid tissue (not recorded which). These receptor sequences come from an adult woman with Graves' disease, either hyperthyroidism or ophthalmopathy (not recorded which).

Many counts were recorded for this clonotype. The genes are TRBV15 and TRBJ2-7; 7 positions agree with TRBD2. Germline CDR1 and CDR2: LNHNV and YYDKDF (reference sequence). J was trimmed by 7 bases and V by 5 bases; bases with no gene match: 8. CDR3 length: 13 residues. CDR3 in amino acids: CATSLGLVREQYF. CDR3 coding DNA: TGTGCCACCAGCCTTGGACTAGTAAGAGAGCAGTACTTC.

This clonotype was counted ten times or more. The chain uses TRBV19 and TRBJ1-5; D is uncertain. V was pared by 3 bases and J by 3 bases, with 9 bases between. Per germline, CDR1 LNHDA and CDR2 SQIVND (reference sequence). The CDR3 is 14 residues long. DNA for the CDR3: TGTGCCAGTAGTATTGGGCAGTTCAATCAGCCCCAGCATTTT. Its translation is CASSIGQFNQPQHF.

This clonotype was observed at least ten times. The rearrangement links TRBV20-1 to TRBJ1-3, with D maybe TRBD1 (5 bases). This CDR3 comprises 17 residues. Germline values: CDR1 DFQATT, CDR2 SNEGSKA (reference sequence). The V end lost 0 bases, the J end lost 0 bases, and 15 bases lay between the germline ends. The CDR3 DNA reads as TGCAGTGCTAGAGATGGGAGGGGCCCCCGCTCTGGAAACACCATATATTTT. It translates to CSARDGRGPRSGNTIYF.

Many counts were recorded for this clonotype. This rearrangement joins TRBV4-2 to TRBJ1-2; D perhaps matches TRBD1 (6 bases). In germline, CDR1 is LGHNA, CDR2 YNFKEQ. V was pared by 4 bases and J by 6 bases, with 21 bases between. The CDR3 extends over 16 amino acids. CDR3 sequence: CASSRTEQGRVNGYTF. DNA of the CDR3: TGTGCCAGCAGCCGAACAGAACAGGGACGTGTTAATGGCTACACCTTC.

The rearrangement links TRBV7-2 to TRBJ1-1; no clear D gene. This CDR3 is 14 amino acids long. The germline V and J ends were trimmed by 3 bases and 1 base, with 9 bases remaining between them. Germline V CDR1 and CDR2: SGHTA, FQGNSA. DNA for the CDR3: TGTGCCAGCAGCTTTGCAGACAAGAACACTGAAGCTTTCTTT. Its protein product is CASSFADKNTEAFF.